The T cell receptor beta chain under discussion was sequenced for a study of blood T cell repertoires in COVID-19. This clone has a handful of counts. The method was immunoSEQ multiplex PCR; TCRdb's version includes in-frame clones alone and lacks a portion of them. The data show about 410,000 clones, 86% seen once. This sequence was found in a woman aged 30 to 39 with active or convalescent COVID-19. Source material: peripheral blood.

DNA for the CDR3: TGTGCCAGCAGCTTAGTTGCCGGTTCCCTCTATGGCTACACCTTC. Its translation is CASSLVAGSLYGYTF. This chain joins TRBV7-8 and TRBJ1-2, with unresolved D. Germline CDR1 and CDR2: SGHVS and FQNEAQ. This CDR3 region has 15 residues. Trimming took off 1 base at V and 4 bases at J, with 13 bases between the two ends.